This is a list of T cell receptor beta chains from one sample in a study of blood T cell repertoires in COVID-19. Using immunoSEQ multiplex PCR, the repertoire was profiled, and TCRdb retains in-frame clones only, with some absent. The data contain about 210,000 clones, around 88% of them singletons. The sample was peripheral blood. These TCRs come from a man between 18 and 35 years old with active or convalescent COVID-19. The CDR3 runs from the conserved cysteine through the conserved F or W. D genes are given only for firm matches.

cdr3_length,d_call,j_call,v_call,cdr3_nt,cdr3_aa
17,TRBD2,TRBJ2-2,TRBV25-1,TGTGCCAGCAGTGGGATATGGACTAGCGGGAGCTCCGGGGAGCTGTTTTTT,CASSGIWTSGSSGELFF
15,NA,TRBJ1-2,TRBV9,TGTGCCAGCAGCCCCCAGCGGGGGAACCTCTATGGCTACACCTTC,CASSPQRGNLYGYTF
14,NA,TRBJ1-1,TRBV15,TGTGCCACCAGCAGAGATCCTGGAGTCAGCGGAGCTTTCTTT,CATSRDPGVSGAFF
15,TRBD1,TRBJ2-7,TRBV4-1,TGCGCCAGCAGCCAAGAGACAGGGCGGTCCTACGAGCAGTACTTC,CASSQETGRSYEQYF
15,NA,TRBJ2-7,TRBV21-1,TGTGCCAGCAAGAAAGTCTGGGAGCGGGACTCCGAGCAGTACTTC,CASKKVWERDSEQYF
14,NA,TRBJ2-1,TRBV7-9,TGTGCCAGCAGCCCCCGGGAGCGCTACAATGAGCAGTTCTTC,CASSPRERYNEQFF
10,NA,TRBJ2-1,TRBV28,TGTGCCAGCAGCCTCAATGAGCAGTTCTTC,CASSLNEQFF
14,NA,TRBJ2-2,TRBV6-5,TGTGCCAGCAGTTCCCCTAGAAACACCGGGGAGCTGTTTTTT,CASSSPRNTGELFF
13,TRBD1,TRBJ1-4,TRBV6-6,TGTGCCAGCAGAAGGACAGGGGCGGAAAAACTGTTTTTT,CASRRTGAEKLFF
15,TRBD1,TRBJ2-5,TRBV5-6,TGTGCCAGCAGCTTGGCGGGACAGGGCTTGGAGACCCAGTACTTC,CASSLAGQGLETQYF
15,TRBD2,TRBJ2-1,TRBV10-2,TGCGCCACCCACGGGGGGGCGAGCTCCTACAATGAGCAGTTCTTC,CATHGGASSYNEQFF
15,TRBD1,TRBJ2-7,TRBV19,TGTGCCAGTAGTATCAAGGGACAGGGTTCCTACGAGCAGTACTTC,CASSIKGQGSYEQYF